The 2 T cell receptor beta chains given below trace back to one sample, sequenced in a study of early T cells in non-severe SARS-CoV-2 infection. TCRdb redid the calling of the 5' RACE reads with MiXCR, one entry per CDR3 protein. Of tens of thousands of distinct CDR3 sequences listed, roughly 13% are singletons. Sequenced material: whole blood, taken at baseline. Every receptor here comes from an adult who was a healthcare worker with PCR-confirmed SARS-CoV-2 infection or an uninfected control (not recorded which).

The chain employs TRBV20-1 and TRBJ1-2; tentatively, D is TRBD1 (5 bases). The CDR3 is 14 residues long. V was clipped by 0 bases and J by 0 bases, with 8 bases between them. CDR1 and CDR2 (germline): DFQATT, SNEGSKA (reference sequence). Here the CDR3 DNA reads TGCAGTGCTAGAGAAAGGGGCCCTAACTATGGCTACACCTTC. Translating gives CSARERGPNYGYTF.

The sample holds a few counts of this clonotype. V usage is TRBV4-1 and J usage is TRBJ2-5, with TRBD2 as a possible D gene (7 bases). The V gene lost 0 bases and the J gene lost 5 bases, with 13 bases spanning the gap. This CDR3 is built from 15 residues. Germline V gives CDR1 MGHRA, CDR2 YSYEKL. The CDR3 nucleotides are TGCGCCAGCAGCCAAGACGGGGGGCTACCGGAGACCCAGTACTTC. Amino acids: CASSQDGGLPETQYF.